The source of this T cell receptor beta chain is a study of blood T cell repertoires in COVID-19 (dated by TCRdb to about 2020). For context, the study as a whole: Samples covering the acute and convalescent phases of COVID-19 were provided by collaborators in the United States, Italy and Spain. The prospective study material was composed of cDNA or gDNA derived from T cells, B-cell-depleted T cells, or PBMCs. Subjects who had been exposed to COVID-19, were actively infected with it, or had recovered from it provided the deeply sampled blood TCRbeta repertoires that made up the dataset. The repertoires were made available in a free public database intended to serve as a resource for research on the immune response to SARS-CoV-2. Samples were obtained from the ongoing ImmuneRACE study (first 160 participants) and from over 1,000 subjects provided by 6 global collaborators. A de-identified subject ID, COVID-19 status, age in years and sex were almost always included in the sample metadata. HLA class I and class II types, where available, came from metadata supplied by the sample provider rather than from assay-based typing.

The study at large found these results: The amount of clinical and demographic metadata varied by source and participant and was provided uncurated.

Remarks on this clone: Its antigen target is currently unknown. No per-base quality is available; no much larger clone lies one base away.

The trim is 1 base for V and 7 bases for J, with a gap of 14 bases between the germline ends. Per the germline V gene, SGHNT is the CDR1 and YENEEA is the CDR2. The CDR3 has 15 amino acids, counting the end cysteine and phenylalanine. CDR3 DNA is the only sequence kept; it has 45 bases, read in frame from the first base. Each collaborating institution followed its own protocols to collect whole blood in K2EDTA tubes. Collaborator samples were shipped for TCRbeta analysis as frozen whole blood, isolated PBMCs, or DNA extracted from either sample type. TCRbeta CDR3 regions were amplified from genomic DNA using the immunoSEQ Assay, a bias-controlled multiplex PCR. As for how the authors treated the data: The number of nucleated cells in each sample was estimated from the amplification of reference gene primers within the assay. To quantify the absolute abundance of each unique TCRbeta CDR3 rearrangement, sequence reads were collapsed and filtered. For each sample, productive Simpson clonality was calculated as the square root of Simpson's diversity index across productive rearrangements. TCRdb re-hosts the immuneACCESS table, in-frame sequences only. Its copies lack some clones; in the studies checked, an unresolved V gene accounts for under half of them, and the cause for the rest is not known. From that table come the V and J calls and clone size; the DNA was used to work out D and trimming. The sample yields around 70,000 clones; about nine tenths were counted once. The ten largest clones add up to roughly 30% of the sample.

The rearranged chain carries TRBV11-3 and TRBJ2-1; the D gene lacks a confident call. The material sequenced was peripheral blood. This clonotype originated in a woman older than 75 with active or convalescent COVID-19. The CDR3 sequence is CASSLGGKRLNEQFF. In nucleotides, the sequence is TGTGCCAGCAGCTTAGGAGGTAAGCGCCTGAATGAGCAGTTCTTC.